This TCR beta chain came from a study of blood T cell repertoires in COVID-19. Allocation to cohorts depended on clinical history reported by the participants. The CDR3 is 15 residues long. Germline V CDR1 and CDR2: LNHDA, SQIVND (reference sequence). With V trimmed by 6 bases and J by 5 bases, 8 bases remained unmatched. Sequencing was performed with immunoSEQ multiplex PCR; in TCRdb, only in-frame clones are kept and a portion is missing. The data contain under 300,000 clones, approximately 90% of them seen just once; the ten biggest clones take up approximately 2.5%. The sequence was obtained from a woman aged 40 to 55 with acute COVID-19. The material sequenced was PBMCs or T cells enriched from blood (not recorded which). The rearrangement links TRBV19 to TRBJ1-2, with 11 bases lining up with TRBD1. The CDR3: CASSQYGTGGYGYTF. DNA of the CDR3: TGTGCCAGTAGCCAATACGGGACAGGGGGGTATGGCTACACCTTC.